This TCR beta chain was identified in a study of neurological immune-mediated disorders (dated by TCRdb to between 2019 and 2020). General notes on the study: Among the 34 multiple sclerosis patients, approximately 31 had relapsing-remitting MS and 3 had secondary progressive MS. The approximately 98 TCR-beta libraries included longitudinal samples, technical triplicates and paired sorted CD4+ and CD8+ T-cell subsets alongside PBMC samples. Peripheral blood TCR-beta repertoires from HTLV-I-associated myelopathy (HAM/TSP) patients, multiple sclerosis patients and healthy controls were compared by UMI-based sequencing. The cohort was made up of 60 to 75 subjects, consisting of about 14 HAM/TSP patients, about 34 multiple sclerosis patients and 20 healthy controls. Overall study results and their limits: The MS cluster showed no association with clinical or MRI features, and the authors stated that larger cohorts are needed. TCR clonal expansion was highest in HAM/TSP patients and lowest in MS patients, with MS patients falling below even healthy controls. No identical CDR3 amino acid sequences were found to be shared among expanded clones across subjects, suggesting that TCR-beta repertoires were private in all groups. Phylogenetic analysis grouped repertoires from 18 of 34 MS patients into a cluster of related CDR3 sequences, suggesting a possible repertoire-level signature.

In its sample, this clonotype was seen many times. There is no known antigen for this receptor. Base qualities are missing; no much larger clone stands one base away. Unsorted PBMC libraries were generated from 2 million PBMCs stored in RNAlater at -80 °C until RNA extraction. Multiple sclerosis patients were enrolled in a US clinical protocol under which disease progression was evaluated by magnetic resonance imaging. PBMCs were separated from peripheral blood using Ficoll-Hypaque density gradient centrifugation and then cryopreserved in liquid nitrogen. CDR1 and CDR2, looked up from the germline V gene, are SGHRS and YFSETQ. Trimming at the junction amounts to 0 bases on V and 4 bases on J, and the germline ends lie 10 bases apart. Taken from cysteine to phenylalanine, the CDR3 has 14 residues. Only the CDR3 DNA stays, 42 bases, in frame from base 1. cDNA was synthesized by template-switch 5'RACE using a primer carrying a 10-nucleotide random unique molecular identifier by which each TCR transcript was tagged. Each sequencing run produced over 180 million TCR-beta sequences covering 15-18 subjects. The RNeasy kit was used to extract total RNA. The KAPA Real-time Library Amplification kit was used to amplify TCR-beta VDJ regions with primers targeting the TCR constant region and the 5'RACE anchor. A first PCR added sample indexes and Illumina adaptors, and a second PCR then raised library yield. After Ampure bead purification, the roughly 650 bp TCR product was size-selected on a 2% E-gel SizeSelection system. Before pooling, library quality was assessed on a Bioanalyzer, concentration was determined with Qubit, and library quantification was performed with the Kapa Library Quantification kit. An Illumina HiSeq 2500 was used to sequence the libraries paired-end at 2 x 150 bp. To increase sequence diversity, roughly 24-32% phiX was spiked into each library pool. Per the source publication's procedure: The quality-filtered reads were processed with the UMI-based MiGEC pipeline, whose error correction step removed more than 75% of the raw TCR sequences. VDJ genes were aligned to IMGT germline references, and each clonotype was defined by a unique CDR3 amino acid sequence together with V-J genes. Clonal expansion, Shannon diversity and CDR3 relatedness were evaluated with VDJtools (CalcPairwiseDistances, ClusterSamples), while phylogenetic trees were built in CLCbio workbench. Using coefficient-of-variation modelling across technical triplicates, the study counted a clone as expanded if it had at least 8 unique UMIs. TCRdb redid the processing of the public reads, applying fastp at Q25 and MiXCR, and retained in-frame beta chains. Under each unique CDR3 protein, matching rows form one entry showing the most common genes and DNA. It is TCRdb's table, rather than the study itself, that gives the V and J calls and clone size. The sample table holds tens of thousands of distinct CDR3 sequences, of which around 2.6% were seen once. The ten largest clones add up to roughly 1.2% of the sample.

The specimen sequenced was PBMCs. This clonotype was obtained from a woman in her 30s with multiple sclerosis. This sequence uses TRBV5-1 and TRBJ1-1; a confident D gene designation cannot be given. This receptor has the CDR3 CASSLGVSSTEAFF. The DNA sequence is given as TGCGCCAGCAGCTTGGGGGTTAGCAGCACTGAAGCTTTCTTT.